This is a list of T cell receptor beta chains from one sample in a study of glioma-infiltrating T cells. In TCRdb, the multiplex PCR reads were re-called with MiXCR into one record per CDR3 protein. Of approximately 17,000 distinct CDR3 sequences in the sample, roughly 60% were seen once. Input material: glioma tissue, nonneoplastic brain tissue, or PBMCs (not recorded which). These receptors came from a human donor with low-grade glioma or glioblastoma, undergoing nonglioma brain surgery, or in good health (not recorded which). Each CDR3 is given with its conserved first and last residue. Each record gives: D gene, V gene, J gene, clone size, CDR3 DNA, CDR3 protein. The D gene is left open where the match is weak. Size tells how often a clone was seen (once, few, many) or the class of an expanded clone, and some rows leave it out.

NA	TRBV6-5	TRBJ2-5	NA	TGTGCCAGCACTCGGCGGAGAGGGCAAGAGACCCGGTACTTC	CASTRRRGQETRYF
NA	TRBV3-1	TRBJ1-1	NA	TGTGCCAGCAGCCAAGTTGGTCGTAACACTGAAGCTTTCTTT	CASSQVGRNTEAFF
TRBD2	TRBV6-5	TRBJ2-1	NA	TGTGCCAGCAGTCCCCGGATAGCGGGGTGGGACTACAATGAGCAGTTCTTC	CASSPRIAGWDYNEQFF
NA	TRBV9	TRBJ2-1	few	TGTGCCAGCAGCGTCGCGGGGGCCGGATACAATGAGCAGTTCTTC	CASSVAGAGYNEQFF
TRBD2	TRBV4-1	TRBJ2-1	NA	TGCGCCAGCAGCCAAGATCCCGCCCTAGCGGGACCTTACAATGAGCAGTTCTTC	CASSQDPALAGPYNEQFF
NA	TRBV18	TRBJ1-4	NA	TGCGCCAGCTCACCTGGGGAAAAACTGTTTTTT	CASSPGEKLFF
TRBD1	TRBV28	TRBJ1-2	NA	TGTGCCAGCAGTTTGGGCAGGGGGCGAGGCTACACCTTC	CASSLGRGRGYTF
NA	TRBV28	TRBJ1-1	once	TGTGCCAGCAGTCCGCCGTCAAGGGTTACGGCTGAAGCTTTCTTT	CASSPPSRVTAEAFF
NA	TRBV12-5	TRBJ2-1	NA	TGTGCTAGTGGTTGGGGACTCCACAATGAGCAGTTCTTC	CASGWGLHNEQFF
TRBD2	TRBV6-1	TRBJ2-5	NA	TGTGCCAGCATGTACGTGCTAGCGGGTGCGGGGGAGACCCAGTACTTC	CASMYVLAGAGETQYF
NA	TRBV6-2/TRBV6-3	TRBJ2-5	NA	TGTGCCAGCAGTCCTACAGTGTTCCAAGAGACCCAGTACTTC	CASSPTVFQETQYF
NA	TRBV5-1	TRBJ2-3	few	TGCGCCAGCAGGGTAGCGGCAGATACGCAGTATTTT	CASRVAADTQYF
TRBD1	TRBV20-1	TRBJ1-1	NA	TGCAGTGCACCCCGACAGGGGGCAAAAGCTTTCTTT	CSAPRQGAKAFF
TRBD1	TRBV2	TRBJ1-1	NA	TGTGCCAGCAGTGAGGAAGGACAGGGGGTTCGGCGCACTGAAGCTTTCTTT	CASSEEGQGVRRTEAFF
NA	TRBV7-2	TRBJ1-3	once	TGTGCCACCAGCTTGAGGTTCAGCGAGAGAAACACCATATATTTT	CATSLRFSERNTIYF
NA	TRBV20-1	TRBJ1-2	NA	TGCAGTGCTCGACAGGCCCGGAATACGAATGGCTACACCTTC	CSARQARNTNGYTF
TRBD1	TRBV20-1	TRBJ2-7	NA	TGCAGTGCGACCGGGACAGGGTCCTACGAGCAGTACTTC	CSATGTGSYEQYF
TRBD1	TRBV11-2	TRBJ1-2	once	TGTGCCAGCAGCCCCCGACAGGGTCTCTATGGCTACACCTTC	CASSPRQGLYGYTF
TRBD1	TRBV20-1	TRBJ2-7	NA	TGCAGTGCTAGAGATTTCGGGACAGGGTTCTACGAGCAGTACTTC	CSARDFGTGFYEQYF
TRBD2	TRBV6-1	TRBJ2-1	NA	TGTGCCAGCAGTCCTACTAGCGACCCTACCAACAATGAGCAGTTCTTC	CASSPTSDPTNNEQFF
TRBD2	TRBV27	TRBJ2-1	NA	TGTGCCAGCAGTTCCCTACTAGCGGGGGCAGTCTACAATGAGCAGTTCTTC	CASSSLLAGAVYNEQFF
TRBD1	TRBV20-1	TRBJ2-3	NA	TGCAGTGAAACCACCGGGACAGGGTCCTACGAGCAGTATTTT	CSETTGTGSYEQYF
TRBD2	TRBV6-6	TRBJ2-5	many	TGTGCCAGCAGTTACTCGATTAGCGGGGGGGAAGAGACCCAGTACTTC	CASSYSISGGEETQYF
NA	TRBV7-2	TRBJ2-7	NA	TGTGCCAGCAGCTTATCCCACGAGCAGTACTTC	CASSLSHEQYF
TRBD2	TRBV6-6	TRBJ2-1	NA	TGTGCCAGCAGTTACTCAAGCGGGAGTAACAATGAGCAGTTCTTC	CASSYSSGSNNEQFF
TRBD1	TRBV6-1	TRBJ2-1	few	TGTGCCAGCAGTCCGGGACAGGGGCGTTACAATGAGCAGTTCTTC	CASSPGQGRYNEQFF
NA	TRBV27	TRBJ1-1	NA	TGTGCCAGCACCCAGACAGGCCTCCTGTTTGAAGCTTTCTTT	CASTQTGLLFEAFF
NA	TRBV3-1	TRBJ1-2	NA	TGTGCCAGCAGCCATCTACAGGCGCCCTCCCTCTATGGCTACACCTTC	CASSHLQAPSLYGYTF
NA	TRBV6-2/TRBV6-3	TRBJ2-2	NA	TGTGCCAGCAGCAGTGAGAGGGACACCGGGGAGCTGTTTTTT	CASSSERDTGELFF